This T cell receptor beta chain stems from a study of human T cells and chemical hapten exposure. Time point meaning: patch test 1, 2 weeks after DPC sensitization. Treatment in this sample: therapeutic diphenylcyclopropenone sensitization with weekly scalp DPC. Library preparation tagged each individual cDNA molecule with a unique molecular identifier. TCRdb reanalysed the RACE reads using MiXCR and keeps one entry per CDR3 protein. In the table there are 100,000 to 150,000 distinct CDR3 sequences, around 13% of which are singletons. Germline V gene sequence: CDR1 LGHNA, CDR2 YSLEER. The V end lost 0 bases, the J end lost 6 bases, and 13 bases lay between the germline ends. CDR3 size: 15 residues.

V is TRBV4-3 and J is TRBJ2-3; D may be TRBD2 (5 bases). The TCR was taken from a young man with alopecia areata. Some clones in this sample may be carry-over from other donors' samples. Sequenced material: whole blood, taken in connection with sensitization to the hapten diphenylcyclopropenone (DPC). The CDR3 region is CASSQDRTRGDTQYF. The CDR3 bases are TGCGCCAGCAGCCAAGATCGGACCCGGGGTGATACGCAGTATTTT.